The sequence of this T cell receptor beta chain was determined in a study of T cell changes during pregnancy in multiple sclerosis. Trimming cost V 0 bases and J 7 bases, with 14 bases left between them. The CDR3 contains 15 residues. Germline assignment: CDR1 SGDLS and CDR2 YYNGEE. Libraries were prepared by immunoSEQ multiplex PCR; TCRdb keeps only in-frame clonotypes and omits some of them. The sample includes approximately 73,000 clones, roughly 92% of them seen just once. The receptor's source is a female donor with multiple sclerosis, enrolled in a pregnancy study. The sample was CD4+ T cells from peripheral blood mononuclear cells, taken before pregnancy. J is TRBJ2-1 and V is TRBV9; possibly TRBD1 for D (5 bases). CDR3: CASSVARGPMNEQFF. Here the CDR3 DNA reads TGTGCCAGCAGCGTAGCTAGGGGCCCGATGAATGAGCAGTTCTTC. The whole variable domain, remainder taken from reference TRBV9 and TRBJ2-1, is DSGVTQTPKHLITATGQRVTLRCSPRSGDLSVYWYQQSLDQGLQFLIQYYNGEERAKGNILERFSAQQFPDLHSELNLSSLELGDSALYFCASSVARGPMNEQFFGPGTRLTVL.